This record concerns one TCR beta chain sequence. Its target is not known. Primers for the PCR totalled 60 Vbeta and 13 Jbeta. Here immunoSEQ multiplex PCR was the method, and the copy in TCRdb shows in-frame clones only, minus some. The sample holds approximately 190,000 clones; around four fifths are singletons and the top ten take 1.5% to 2%. These data originate in a study of cytomegalovirus exposure and HLA in healthy donors. Findings and caveats of the study: Whilst most TCR sequences proved rare, a subset of public TCRs occurred across many donors.

At sampling all donors were nominally healthy, likely with unrecorded immune exposures. Trimming removed 9 bases from V and 4 bases from J; junction bases left unmatched: 9. The CDR3 contains 13 residues. Germline V CDR1 and CDR2: LNHDA, SQIVND (reference sequence). Sequencing was carried out using PBMCs. The source is a man between 35 and 55 years old in good health and CMV-seropositive. This sequence joins TRBV19 and TRBJ2-7; TRBD2 matches at 7 bases. CDR3 nucleotides: TGTGCCAGCCGGGGGGAGCCCCTATACGAGCAGTACTTC. Translated: CASRGEPLYEQYF.